A selection of T cell receptor beta chains follows, all from one sample in a study of T cell changes during pregnancy in multiple sclerosis. Generated by immunoSEQ multiplex PCR, the TCRdb table keeps only in-frame clones and is missing some. In the table there are roughly 90,000 clones, less than 95% of which are singletons. Sequences were derived from peripheral blood, sampled before pregnancy. These receptor sequences come from a female donor with multiple sclerosis, enrolled in a pregnancy study. The CDR3 runs from the conserved cysteine through the conserved F or W. Fields, in order: V gene, clone size, D gene, J gene, CDR3 protein, CDR3 DNA. D genes are given only for firm matches. Where a row states a size, it is once, few, many or the class of an expanded clone; other rows omit it.

v_call: TRBV2
clone_size: once
d_call: .
j_call: TRBJ2-4
cdr3_aa: CASSQGMLAKNIQYF
cdr3_nt: TGTGCCAGCAGTCAGGGGATGTTAGCCAAAAACATTCAGTACTTC

v_call: TRBV19
clone_size: .
d_call: .
j_call: TRBJ2-5
cdr3_aa: CASSIRFQETQYF
cdr3_nt: TGTGCCAGTAGTATCAGGTTCCAAGAGACCCAGTACTTC

v_call: TRBV2
clone_size: .
d_call: TRBD2
j_call: TRBJ2-4
cdr3_aa: CASSGASGGVAKNIQYF
cdr3_nt: TGTGCCAGCAGTGGTGCTAGCGGGGGGGTAGCCAAAAACATTCAGTACTTC

v_call: TRBV5-1
clone_size: .
d_call: TRBD1
j_call: TRBJ2-1
cdr3_aa: CASSLRAGTGGYEQFF
cdr3_nt: TGCGCCAGCAGCTTGAGAGCCGGGACAGGGGGCTATGAGCAGTTCTTC

v_call: TRBV5-1
clone_size: .
d_call: .
j_call: TRBJ2-3
cdr3_aa: CASRREASTDTQYF
cdr3_nt: TGCGCCAGCAGGAGGGAGGCTAGCACAGATACGCAGTATTTT

v_call: TRBV7-9
clone_size: .
d_call: .
j_call: TRBJ2-7
cdr3_aa: CASSSIWTSYEQYF
cdr3_nt: TGTGCCAGCAGCTCAATCTGGACATCCTACGAGCAGTACTTC

v_call: TRBV27
clone_size: .
d_call: .
j_call: TRBJ1-1
cdr3_aa: CASSSIDMNTEAFF
cdr3_nt: TGTGCCAGCAGTTCCATAGACATGAACACTGAAGCTTTCTTT

v_call: TRBV25-1
clone_size: .
d_call: .
j_call: TRBJ2-7
cdr3_aa: CASSESGVGYEQYF
cdr3_nt: TGTGCCAGCAGTGAATCCGGGGTGGGGTACGAGCAGTACTTC

v_call: TRBV4-1
clone_size: .
d_call: .
j_call: TRBJ2-1
cdr3_aa: CASSHADGSSYNEQFF
cdr3_nt: TGCGCCAGCAGCCACGCCGACGGGAGCTCCTACAATGAGCAGTTCTTC

v_call: TRBV29-1
clone_size: .
d_call: TRBD2
j_call: TRBJ2-1
cdr3_aa: CSVQGLAGAMYNEQFF
cdr3_nt: TGCAGCGTTCAGGGACTAGCGGGAGCCATGTACAATGAGCAGTTCTTC

v_call: TRBV18
clone_size: .
d_call: .
j_call: TRBJ2-5
cdr3_aa: CASSPKEETQYF
cdr3_nt: TGTGCCAGCTCGCCTAAGGAGGAGACCCAGTACTTC

v_call: TRBV2
clone_size: .
d_call: .
j_call: TRBJ2-3
cdr3_aa: CASSRQDNPTDTQYF
cdr3_nt: TGTGCCAGCAGCCGACAGGACAACCCCACAGATACGCAGTATTTT

v_call: TRBV4-2
clone_size: .
d_call: .
j_call: TRBJ2-1
cdr3_aa: CASSLVTMVNEQFF
cdr3_nt: TGTGCCAGCAGCCTGGTAACTATGGTCAATGAGCAGTTCTTC

v_call: TRBV6-5
clone_size: .
d_call: TRBD2
j_call: TRBJ2-7
cdr3_aa: CAAGGSYEQYF
cdr3_nt: TGTGCCGCGGGGGGCTCCTACGAGCAGTACTTC

v_call: TRBV5-6
clone_size: .
d_call: TRBD2
j_call: TRBJ2-2
cdr3_aa: CASRRSAGANTGELFF
cdr3_nt: TGTGCCAGCAGACGATCAGCGGGGGCGAACACCGGGGAGCTGTTTTTT

v_call: TRBV7-8
clone_size: .
d_call: TRBD2
j_call: TRBJ2-3
cdr3_aa: CASSFASGRADTQYF
cdr3_nt: TGTGCCAGCAGCTTTGCTAGCGGGAGGGCAGATACGCAGTATTTT

v_call: TRBV21-1
clone_size: .
d_call: .
j_call: TRBJ2-6
cdr3_aa: CASSKVNRTGGSGANVLTF
cdr3_nt: TGTGCCAGCAGCAAAGTGAATAGAACAGGGGGAAGTGGGGCCAACGTCCTGACTTTC